This T cell receptor (beta chain) emerged from a study of shared clonotypes between healthy human individuals. Overall study context: There were three CD4 naive, three CD4 memory, two CD8 naive and one CD8 memory plates per donor. Study-wide results and limits: Compared with memory subsets, naive subsets generally had larger estimated richness. Non-shared clonotypes had lower generation probabilities than those shared by all four donors.

This clone was seen once. The antigen is undetermined. The assay was immunoSEQ multiplex PCR, and TCRdb's table has in-frame clones only and misses some. Of about 1 million clones listed, 78% are singletons. Germline assignment: CDR1 LNHDA and CDR2 SQIVND (reference sequence). The CDR3 consists of 16 residues. The V end was cut by 4 bases, the J end by 4 bases, with 20 bases between. The origin of this receptor is a young man in good health. Some clones in this sample may be carry-over from other donors' samples. This chain connects TRBV19 to TRBJ2-7, with D perhaps matching TRBD2 (5 bases). Sequences were obtained from memory CD4+ T cells from PBMCs. Subset meaning: CD45RA-negative fraction. This CDR3 is CASSTPGSRAFYEQYF. CDR3 coding DNA: TGTGCCAGTAGTACCCCGGGGTCGAGGGCCTTTTACGAGCAGTACTTC.